This record looks at one T cell receptor (beta chain) sequence and its context. Antigen specificity is unknown. One junction end disagrees with the germline gene, perhaps due to a read error. The germline CDR1 and CDR2 sequences are GTSNPN and SVGIG (reference sequence). CDR3 length equals 12 residues. The sample belongs to a study of human versus mouse CDR3 diversity and MHC coevolution. Findings and caveats of the study: Human T cells were selected on about 6 MHC II alleles. By iCHAO1, human TCR beta clonotypes numbered about 1.6 million, the most.

The method was immunoSEQ multiplex PCR; TCRdb's version includes in-frame clones alone and lacks a portion of them. This table holds fewer than 80,000 clones, around 93% found once. Material for sequencing was naive CD4+ T cells from blood. The subset denotes: CD45RO-negative CD62L-positive naive CD4 T cells. The receptor comes from a person aged 25-75 years in good health. The J gene is TRBJ2-4, the V gene TRBV30; tentatively, D is TRBD1 (6 bases). CDR3 nucleotides: TGTGCCTGTTCGACAGGCATCGGGATTCAGTGCTTC. Amino acids: CACSTGIGIQCF.